One and the same sample provided the 14 T cell receptor beta chains below, sequenced in a study of T cells in Graves' hyperthyroidism and ophthalmopathy. RNA transcripts gave rise to amplified TCR beta CDR3 regions. TCR CDR3 regions were first amplified by RT-PCR with HTBI primers. TCRdb itself ran the multiplex PCR reads through MiXCR, one entry per CDR3 protein. This sample yields over 350,000 distinct CDR3 sequences, of which around 20% are seen a single time; about 38% belongs to the top ten. The sequenced sample was blood. Receptor source: a man aged 18 to 35 with Graves' ophthalmopathy.

The V and J genes are TRBV2 and TRBJ2-7, with D unclear. V shed 4 bases and J shed 1 base, with 11 bases lying between them. The CDR3 covers 14 residues. CDR1 and CDR2 from the germline V gene are SNHLY and FYNNEI. CDR3 amino acids: CASSAPPLSYEQYF. The CDR3 DNA is TGTGCCAGCAGTGCCCCACCGCTATCCTACGAGCAGTACTTC.

This clonotype has just a few counts. The rearrangement links TRBV9 to TRBJ2-7; 9 nucleotides match TRBD2. CDR1 and CDR2 (germline): SGDLS, YYNGEE. This CDR3 has 15 amino acids. V lost 3 bases to trimming and J lost 1 base; unmatched junction nucleotides: 5. The CDR3 here is CASSEGLASSYEQYF. The CDR3 DNA reads as TGTGCCAGCAGCGAAGGACTAGCGAGTTCCTACGAGCAGTACTTC.

The sample holds many counts of this clonotype. This chain uses TRBV3-1 with TRBJ2-7, with 8 bases lining up with TRBD2. Germline trimming cut 4 bases from V and 0 bases from J; bases unmatched to any gene: 5. The CDR3 runs 15 residues. The germline CDR1 and CDR2 sequences are LGHDT and YNNKEL (reference sequence). CDR3 bases: TGTGCCAGCAGCCTTGGAAGCGGGGGCTCCTACGAGCAGTACTTC. As protein: CASSLGSGGSYEQYF.

This clonotype appeared many times. The chain has TRBV7-9 and TRBJ1-1; tentative D call: TRBD1 (6 bases). The CDR3 extends over 15 amino acids. Germline values: CDR1 SEHNR, CDR2 FQNEAQ (reference sequence). Trimming removed 5 bases from V and 0 bases from J, with 13 bases in between. CDR3 sequence reads: CASSPRTELNTEAFF. DNA of the CDR3: TGTGCCAGCAGCCCAAGGACAGAACTGAACACTGAAGCTTTCTTT.

This chain connects TRBV27 to TRBJ2-7, with TRBD2 identical over 8 bases. The V gene's germline CDR1 is MNHEY and CDR2 SMNVEV (reference sequence). This CDR3 comprises 15 residues. J gave up 3 bases and V 6 bases, and 10 bases lay outside the gene matches. CDR3 nucleotide sequence: TGTGCCAGCAGGGACTCGGGGGGGGCCTACTACGAGCAGTACTTC. It specifies CASRDSGGAYYEQYF.

The chain employs TRBV7-9 and TRBJ1-4; 9 bases fit TRBD1. This CDR3 is built from 20 residues. V gave up 4 bases and J gave up 2 bases; unmatched junction bases: 17. Germline CDR1 reads SEHNR; CDR2 reads FQNEAQ (reference sequence). The CDR3 here is CASSSLTGGKILLTNEKLFF. DNA for the CDR3: TGTGCCAGCAGCTCGTTAACAGGGGGCAAGATTCTCCTCACTAATGAAAAACTGTTTTTT.

This clonotype was detected a few times. V usage is TRBV9 and J usage is TRBJ2-7; D may correspond to TRBD1 or TRBD2 (5 bases each). Germline V lookup: CDR1 SGDLS, CDR2 YYNGEE. CDR3 length equals 14 residues. Trimming took off 4 bases at V and 7 bases at J, with 18 bases between the two ends. CDR3 DNA: TGTGCCAGCAGCCCGAGGGCGGACGCAGGGGAGCAGTACTTC. It encodes CASSPRADAGEQYF.

As regards this clonotype: Given a much more abundant clone one base away, this may be a read error. CDR3 region: CASGGGSGGASTDTQYF. CDR3 DNA: TGCGCCAGCGGTGGGGGTAGCGGGGGGGCATCGACAGATACGCAGTATTTT. V and J are TRBV10-2 and TRBJ2-3; 11 nucleotides align to TRBD2. The CDR3 covers 17 residues. From germline, CDR1 is WSHSY and CDR2 SAAADI. V shed 8 bases, J shed 3 bases, and the junction held 13 bases outside the gene matches.

This clonotype has just a few counts. V gene TRBV6-1 combines with J gene TRBJ2-7; the match to TRBD1 covers 11 bases. Per the germline V gene, CDR1 is MNHNS and CDR2 is SASEGT. The junction had 4 bases not matched to a gene; V was cut back by 2 bases and J by 4 bases. The CDR3 loop spans 15 amino acids. This CDR3 is CASSEPGTGGYEQYF. The CDR3 nucleotides read TGTGCCAGCAGTGAACCCGGGACAGGGGGTTACGAGCAGTACTTC.

This clonotype was detected many times. The chain joins TRBV12-5 to TRBJ1-1; D not certain. Germline V gives CDR1 LGHNT, CDR2 FRNRAP. V was shortened by 7 bases and J by 5 bases, with 17 bases between the two germline ends. The CDR3 spans 14 residues. The CDR3: CASVPDGPDTEAFF. CDR3 DNA: TGTGCTAGTGTCCCTGACGGGCCGGATACTGAAGCTTTCTTT.

The chain recombines TRBV28 with TRBJ2-7, with D tentatively TRBD1 (6 bases). CDR3 length: 12 residues. Trimming pared 5 bases from V and 5 bases from J, leaving 10 bases between. Germline V lookup: CDR1 MDHEN, CDR2 SYDVKM. The CDR3 spells CASSRRGHEQYF. The CDR3 DNA is TGTGCCAGCAGTCGCAGGGGCCACGAGCAGTACTTC.

This clonotype turned up a few times. This rearrangement joins TRBV9 to TRBJ1-2; tentative D call: TRBD1 (5 bases). Deletions cut 0 bases from V and 5 bases from J, with 11 bases between. Per the germline V gene, CDR1 is SGDLS and CDR2 is YYNGEE. The CDR3 length is 14 residues. The CDR3 is CASSVVDKGYGYTF. CDR3 nucleotides: TGTGCCAGCAGCGTAGTGGACAAGGGGTATGGCTACACCTTC.

The rearrangement uses TRBV10-3 and TRBJ2-7; TRBD2 matches at 10 bases. Germline values: CDR1 ENHRY, CDR2 SYGVKD. The V segment lost 6 bases and the J segment 1 base; nucleotides outside the gene matches: 6. The CDR3 consists of 15 residues. The CDR3 sequence is CAIRSGSGGSYEQYF. The CDR3 nucleotides are TGTGCCATCAGAAGTGGTAGCGGGGGGTCCTACGAGCAGTACTTC.

This clonotype occurred many times. The chain recombines TRBV12-3 or TRBV12-4 with TRBJ1-2; tentatively, D is TRBD1 (5 bases). Deletions cut 4 bases from V and 8 bases from J, with 8 bases between. CDR3 length: 11 residues. The chain's CDR3 is CASSSGAGYTF. CDR3 in DNA: TGTGCCAGCAGTTCCGGGGCCGGCTACACCTTC.